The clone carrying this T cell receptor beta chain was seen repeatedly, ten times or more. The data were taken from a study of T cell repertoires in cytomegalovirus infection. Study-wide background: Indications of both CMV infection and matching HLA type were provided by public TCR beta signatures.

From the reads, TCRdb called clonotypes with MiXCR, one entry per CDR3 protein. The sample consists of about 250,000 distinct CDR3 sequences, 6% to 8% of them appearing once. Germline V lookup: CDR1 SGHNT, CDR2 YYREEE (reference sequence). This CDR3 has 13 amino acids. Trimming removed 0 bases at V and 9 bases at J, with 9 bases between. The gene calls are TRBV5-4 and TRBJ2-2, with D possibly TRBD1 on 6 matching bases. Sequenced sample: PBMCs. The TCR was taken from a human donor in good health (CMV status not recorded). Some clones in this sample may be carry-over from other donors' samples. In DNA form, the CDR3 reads TGTGCCAGCAGCTTGGTGGGGGCAAGGGAGCTGTTTTTT. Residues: CASSLVGARELFF.